The 30 T cell receptor beta chains reported below all come from one sample, sequenced in a study of OX40 agonist ivuxolimab in advanced cancers. Clones were read by immunoSEQ multiplex PCR, and TCRdb kept only the in-frame ones, dropping some. The repertoire holds tens of thousands of clones, with roughly four fifths as singletons. The material was CD4+ or CD8+ T cells sorted from blood, obtained in a trial of the OX40 agonist ivuxolimab. Source of these receptors: an adult with an advanced solid tumor such as melanoma, head and neck, liver or kidney cancer.

The chain uses TRBV9 and TRBJ2-7, with TRBD1 matching 8 bases. The CDR3 runs to 17 residues. CDR1 and CDR2 (germline): SGDLS, YYNGEE. V lost 4 bases to trimming and J lost 2 bases; unmatched junction nucleotides: 14. CDR3 amino acids: CASSPDRRTGMTYEQYF. The CDR3 DNA sequence: TGTGCCAGCAGCCCCGACAGGCGGACAGGGATGACCTACGAGCAGTACTTC. Full variable domain (rest looked up from reference TRBV9 and TRBJ2-7): DSGVTQTPKHLITATGQRVTLRCSPRSGDLSVYWYQQSLDQGLQFLIQYYNGEERAKGNILERFSAQQFPDLHSELNLSSLELGDSALYFCASSPDRRTGMTYEQYFGPGTRLTVT.

This chain joins TRBV4-3 and TRBJ2-2; D is unresolved. CDR3 size: 17 residues. Trimming removed 0 bases from V and 2 bases from J, with 13 bases in between. The germline CDR1 and CDR2 sequences are LGHNA and YSLEER. The CDR3 sequence is CASSQDWAGVNTGELFF. The CDR3 DNA reads TGCGCCAGCAGCCAAGATTGGGCTGGGGTAAACACCGGGGAGCTGTTTTTT.

The chain uses TRBV19 and TRBJ2-7; a weak D match, TRBD2 (6 bases). CDR1 is LNHDA, CDR2 SQIVND, per germline (reference sequence). The CDR3 loop spans 17 amino acids. The V end was cut by 3 bases, the J end by 0 bases, with 18 bases between. The CDR3 loop reads CASSIGAGPLSSYEQYF. The CDR3 bases are TGTGCCAGTAGTATCGGGGCGGGACCCCTGAGCTCCTACGAGCAGTACTTC.

V gene TRBV6-6 combines with J gene TRBJ2-5; the match to TRBD1 covers 7 bases. Trimming took 2 bases from V and 7 from J; bases not matched to a gene: 7. The germline V gene has CDR1 MNHNY and CDR2 SVGAGI (reference sequence). The CDR3 has 14 residues. The DNA of the CDR3 is TGTGCCAGCAGTTACAGTGGGACAGAGGGGACCCAGTACTTC. Its translation is CASSYSGTEGTQYF.

This clone was seen once. The chain joins TRBV2 to TRBJ2-3; 12 positions match TRBD1. V was pared by 6 bases and J by 8 bases, with 6 bases of the junction left unmatched. This CDR3 has 14 amino acids. Germline lookup yields CDR1 SNHLY and CDR2 FYNNEI. CDR3 DNA: TGTGCCAGCAGGGGGACAGGGGGCGGTGTTACGCAGTATTTT. It codes for CASRGTGGGVTQYF.

The chain has TRBV5-4 and TRBJ2-7, with 15 bases fitting TRBD2. The J segment lost 4 bases and the V segment lost 3 bases, leaving 2 bases of the junction unmatched. This CDR3 is 15 amino acids long. Germline CDR1 reads SGHNT; CDR2 reads YYREEE (reference sequence). DNA of the CDR3: TGTGCCAGCAGCTGGGGGACTAGCGGGGGGTACGAGCAGTACTTC. Encoded protein: CASSWGTSGGYEQYF.

The chain's CDR3 is CASVLRRAGGTEAFF. Written as DNA, the CDR3 is TGTGCCAGCGTACTTCGAAGGGCCGGGGGCACTGAAGCTTTCTTT. This rearrangement joins TRBV7-8 to TRBJ1-1; tentative D call: TRBD1 (5 bases). The germline V gene encodes CDR1 SGHVS and CDR2 FQNEAQ. This CDR3 has 15 amino acids. Trimming removed 8 bases from V and 4 bases from J, with 20 bases in between.

This clone has a single count. This rearrangement joins TRBV28 to TRBJ1-6; D may be TRBD1 (6 bases). The CDR3 loop spans 12 amino acids. V lost 7 bases and J lost 10, with 11 bases in between. Germline loops: CDR1 MDHEN, CDR2 SYDVKM. CDR3 nucleotide sequence: TGTGCCAGCACCACAGGGTTGTCACCCCTCCACTTT. Protein sequence: CASTTGLSPLHF.

Turning to this clone: The sample holds other DNA sequences that translate to the same CDR3. The chain links TRBV4-2 to TRBJ1-5; D is perhaps TRBD1 (5 bases). The CDR3 runs 14 residues. V was clipped by 0 bases and J by 6 bases, with 9 bases between them. Germline V CDR1 and CDR2: LGHNA, YNFKEQ. CDR3 loop: CASSQDWGSQPQHF. The CDR3 DNA reads as TGTGCCAGCAGCCAAGATTGGGGGAGTCAGCCCCAGCATTTT.

The chain has TRBV2 and TRBJ2-1, with D unresolved. The CDR3 totals 12 residues. V lost 7 bases to trimming and J lost 4 bases, with 8 bases between them. Germline V gives CDR1 SNHLY, CDR2 FYNNEI. The chain's CDR3 is CASTLRYNEQFF. The CDR3, as DNA: TGTGCCAGCACCCTGAGATACAATGAGCAGTTCTTC.

A single count supports this clone. The chain carries TRBV6-1 and TRBJ2-5, with D possibly matching TRBD1 (8 bases). The V gene lost 6 bases and the J gene lost 3 bases, with 14 bases spanning the gap. The CDR3 runs to 14 residues. Germline V gene lookup returns CDR1 MNHNS and CDR2 SASEGT. CDR3 sequence (DNA): TGTGCCAGCAGCGACAGGGGAGGGAAAGAGACCCAGTACTTC. Translation gives CASSDRGGKETQYF.

The genes are TRBV18 and TRBJ1-3; D is possibly TRBD1 (5 bases). The V and J ends lost 3 bases and 0 bases respectively, with 15 bases between them. The CDR3 contains 17 residues. The germline gives CDR1 KGHSH, CDR2 LQKENI. The CDR3 loop is CASSPSSQAISGNTIYF. CDR3 in DNA: TGTGCCAGCTCACCCTCCTCACAGGCGATCTCTGGAAACACCATATATTTT.

The J gene is TRBJ2-1, the V gene TRBV9; D may be TRBD2 (6 bases). The CDR3 has 18 amino acids. The V gene's germline CDR1 is SGDLS and CDR2 YYNGEE. V gave up 4 bases and J gave up 0 bases, with 20 bases separating them. The CDR3 sequence is CASSPRGGGSSSYNEQFF. The CDR3 DNA follows: TGTGCCAGCAGCCCAAGGGGAGGCGGGTCCAGCTCCTACAATGAGCAGTTCTTC.

This chain uses TRBV9 with TRBJ1-1, with 11 bases aligning to TRBD1. The V and J ends lost 0 bases and 4 bases, in that order; junction bases with no gene match: 2. The CDR3 is made up of 15 amino acids. Germline CDR1 reads SGDLS; CDR2 reads YYNGEE. CDR3 sequence: CASSVEGQGGTEAFF. As DNA, the CDR3 is TGTGCCAGCAGCGTAGAGGGACAGGGGGGCACTGAAGCTTTCTTT.

The CDR3 protein is CASSVDSQNIQYF. CDR3 nucleotides: TGTGCCAGCAGTGTGGACAGTCAGAACATTCAGTACTTC. The rearrangement uses TRBV2 and TRBJ2-4, with a tentative D call TRBD1 (6 bases). V was trimmed by 4 bases and J by 7 bases, leaving 11 bases between them. The CDR3 is 13 amino acids. CDR1 and CDR2 from the germline V gene are SNHLY and FYNNEI.

The rearrangement links TRBV29-1 to TRBJ2-1; D is undetermined. Germline CDR1 is SQVTM and CDR2 is ANQGSEA. Trimming pared 0 bases from V and 0 bases from J, leaving 12 bases between. CDR3 length: 16 residues. CDR3 in DNA: TGCAGCGTTGAAGAAGGCGGTGGTGGCTCCTACAATGAGCAGTTCTTC. It encodes CSVEEGGGGSYNEQFF.

The rearrangement joins TRBV27 to TRBJ2-1, with TRBD2 identical over 9 bases. The CDR3 contains 17 residues. V trimming: 4 bases; J trimming: 9 bases; junction bases outside the gene matches: 16. Germline values: CDR1 MNHEY, CDR2 SMNVEV (reference sequence). The CDR3 coding sequence is TGTGCCAGCAGTTCGACCGTAGCGGGAGAGGGTGCAGGTGAGCAGTTCTTC. This codes for CASSSTVAGEGAGEQFF.

V and J are TRBV9 and TRBJ2-7; D gene uncertain. Trimming removed 0 bases at V and 0 bases at J, with 7 bases between. This CDR3 comprises 14 residues. Germline V gives CDR1 SGDLS, CDR2 YYNGEE. The CDR3 coding sequence is TGTGCCAGCAGCGTAGGGGAAACCTCCTACGAGCAGTACTTC. It specifies CASSVGETSYEQYF. The whole variable domain, remainder taken from reference TRBV9 and TRBJ2-7, is DSGVTQTPKHLITATGQRVTLRCSPRSGDLSVYWYQQSLDQGLQFLIQYYNGEERAKGNILERFSAQQFPDLHSELNLSSLELGDSALYFCASSVGETSYEQYFGPGTRLTVT.

This CDR3 reads CAISESQGRETQYF. The CDR3 DNA sequence: TGTGCCATCAGTGAGTCACAGGGGCGGGAGACCCAGTACTTC. The chain couples TRBV10-3 to TRBJ2-5; 7 positions match TRBD1. The CDR3 is 14 residues long. The germline gives CDR1 ENHRY, CDR2 SYGVKD. Trimming removed 0 bases from V and 5 bases from J; junction bases left unmatched: 3.

V usage is TRBV19 and J usage is TRBJ2-1; D may be TRBD2 (6 bases). Trimming removed 2 bases from V and 4 bases from J, with 9 bases in between. This CDR3 comprises 14 residues. Per germline, CDR1 LNHDA and CDR2 SQIVND (reference sequence). CDR3 residues: CASSIPGAYNEQFF. CDR3 coding DNA: TGTGCCAGTAGTATACCGGGAGCTTACAATGAGCAGTTCTTC.

The V gene is TRBV2, the J gene TRBJ1-2; 10 bases align to TRBD1. The germline CDR1 and CDR2 sequences are SNHLY and FYNNEI. The length of the CDR3 is 13 residues. Losses at the gene ends were 8 bases for V and 7 bases for J; bases not matched to a gene: 7. The CDR3 is CASRTGGSSGYTF. The CDR3 DNA is TGTGCCAGCCGGACAGGGGGGAGCTCTGGCTACACCTTC.

The CDR3 DNA sequence: TGTGCCAGTAGTATAGGGTTTGCCAGTGAAGCTTTCTTT. Its translation: CASSIGFASEAFF. The J gene is TRBJ1-1, the V gene TRBV19, with unresolved D. The CDR3 is 13 residues long. Germline CDR1 is LNHDA and CDR2 is SQIVND (reference sequence). Deletions cut 1 base from V and 7 bases from J, with 10 bases between.

The chain links TRBV14 to TRBJ2-1, with 9 bases matching TRBD2. Germline CDR1 reads SGHDN; CDR2 reads FVKESK. J gave up 8 bases and V 6 bases, and 14 bases lay outside the gene matches. This CDR3 comprises 16 residues. CDR3 coding DNA: TGTGCCAGCAGTTTGTATAGCGGGAGAGTCATAGATGAGCAGTTCTTC. Its translation is CASSLYSGRVIDEQFF.

The V and J genes are TRBV5-4 and TRBJ2-3, with D hard to call. The germline V and J ends were trimmed by 4 bases and 0 bases, with 9 bases remaining between them. CDR3 length equals 14 residues. CDR1 SGHNT and CDR2 YYREEE come from the germline V gene (reference sequence). CDR3: CASSRAGSTDTQYF. In DNA form, the CDR3 reads TGTGCCAGCAGCAGAGCAGGAAGCACAGATACGCAGTATTTT.

J is TRBJ2-1 and V is TRBV6-6, with 12 nucleotides matching TRBD2. V was pared by 5 bases and J by 6 bases, with 5 bases of the junction left unmatched. The germline CDR1 and CDR2 sequences are MNHNY and SVGAGI (reference sequence). The CDR3 is 15 residues long. CDR3 in amino acids: CASSPLTSGSNEQFF. CDR3 DNA: TGTGCCAGCAGTCCCCTGACTAGCGGGAGCAATGAGCAGTTCTTC.

The V gene is TRBV4-1, the J gene TRBJ2-7, with D perhaps TRBD1 or TRBD2 (6 bases each). Trimming removed 4 bases at V and 1 base at J, with 17 bases between. The germline CDR1 and CDR2 sequences are MGHRA and YSYEKL. This CDR3 spans 16 amino acids. The CDR3 reads CASSPGASAISYEQYF. The CDR3 DNA sequence: TGCGCCAGCAGCCCGGGGGCTAGCGCTATTTCCTACGAGCAGTACTTC.

DNA of the CDR3: TGTGCCTCAAAGGGGGAGCTTTATAATTCACCCCTCCACTTT. It translates to CASKGELYNSPLHF. The rearrangement joins TRBV19 to TRBJ1-6, with D possibly being TRBD1 (6 bases). Germline CDR1 is LNHDA and CDR2 is SQIVND (reference sequence). The CDR3 covers 14 residues. V dropped 11 bases and J dropped 4 bases, with 15 bases sitting between them.

The chain couples TRBV27 to TRBJ2-7, with 10 bases identical to TRBD1. V lost 6 bases to trimming and J lost 4 bases; unmatched junction nucleotides: 6. Germline CDR1 and CDR2: MNHEY and SMNVEV (reference sequence). CDR3 length: 14 amino acids. The CDR3 coding sequence is TGTGCCAGCAGGGGACAGGGGCAAACTTACGAGCAGTACTTC. Amino acid sequence: CASRGQGQTYEQYF.

The V and J genes are TRBV5-1 and TRBJ2-1; 8 bases agree with TRBD2. Trimming removed 2 bases from V and 8 bases from J; junction bases left unmatched: 3. Germline CDR1 and CDR2: SGHRS and YFSETQ. The CDR3 runs 13 residues. CDR3 in amino acids: CASSFGAGDEQFF. CDR3 sequence (DNA): TGCGCCAGCAGCTTCGGAGCGGGGGATGAGCAGTTCTTC.

The genes are TRBV5-1 and TRBJ2-2; no clear D. CDR3 size: 20 residues. Germline V CDR1 and CDR2: SGHRS, YFSETQ. V lost 1 base and J lost 2, with 24 bases in between. CDR3 DNA sequence: TGCGCCAGCAGCTTGAGCCTCGGTCTATTAAAGACAAATAACACCGGGGAGCTGTTTTTT. Translating gives CASSLSLGLLKTNNTGELFF.